Listed below are T cell receptor beta chains from one sample, sequenced in a study of blood T cell repertoires in COVID-19. Clones were sequenced by immunoSEQ multiplex PCR, and TCRdb holds only the in-frame ones, with some missing. The data contain approximately 100,000 clones, around 84% of them singletons. Sequenced: peripheral blood. The receptors here all came from a man older than 75 with acute or convalescent COVID-19. CDR3s include the opening cysteine and the closing phenylalanine or tryptophan. D genes are given only for firm matches. Some rows have no size entry. The others give once, few or many, or a class for an expanded clone.

clone size | J gene | V gene | D gene | CDR3 protein | CDR3 DNA
- | TRBJ2-2 | TRBV5-4 | TRBD2 | CASSLAAGVGELFF | TGTGCCAGCAGCTTGGCAGCGGGAGTTGGGGAGCTGTTTTTT
- | TRBJ1-5 | TRBV6-1 | TRBD1 | CASSEGGTGDQPQHF | TGTGCCAGCAGTGAAGGTGGGACAGGGGACCAGCCCCAGCATTTT
- | TRBJ2-2 | TRBV18 | TRBD1 | CASSLMDRKKTGELFF | TGTGCCAGCTCACTAATGGACAGGAAGAAGACCGGGGAGCTGTTTTTT
- | TRBJ2-2 | TRBV3-1/TRBV3-2 | - | CASSDISKLDAGELFF | TGTGCCAGCAGCGACATAAGCAAGCTGGATGCCGGGGAGCTGTTTTTT
- | TRBJ2-1 | TRBV5-1 | TRBD2 | CASSLFNLAGGNEQFF | TGCGCCAGCAGCTTGTTCAACCTAGCGGGAGGAAATGAGCAGTTCTTC
- | TRBJ1-5 | TRBV18 | - | CASSPGRDSNQPQHF | TGTGCCAGCTCACCGGGCCGGGATAGCAATCAGCCCCAGCATTTT
- | TRBJ2-5 | TRBV5-1 | TRBD2 | CASTPSGSGRETQYF | TGCGCCAGCACACCTAGCGGGAGCGGGAGGGAGACCCAGTACTTC
- | TRBJ2-5 | TRBV5-1 | TRBD1 | CASTRTGGSEETQYF | TGCGCCAGCACCCGGACAGGGGGCAGCGAAGAGACCCAGTACTTC
- | TRBJ2-7 | TRBV7-9 | - | CASSLVSAGVHEQYF | TGTGCCAGCAGCTTAGTCTCGGCAGGGGTCCACGAGCAGTACTTC
- | TRBJ1-1 | TRBV28 | TRBD1 | CASRILPGGKNTEAFF | TGTGCCAGCAGGATACTCCCAGGGGGGAAGAACACTGAAGCTTTCTTT
- | TRBJ2-7 | TRBV28 | TRBD2 | CASSLEAGGNSYEQYF | TGTGCCAGCAGTTTGGAGGCGGGAGGAAACTCCTACGAGCAGTACTTC
- | TRBJ2-3 | TRBV4-1 | - | CASSQDERFSTDTQYF | TGCGCCAGCAGCCAAGACGAGCGATTTAGCACAGATACGCAGTATTTT
- | TRBJ2-3 | TRBV20-1 | TRBD2 | CSASASGSFGTDTQYF | TGCAGTGCTAGTGCTAGCGGGAGTTTCGGCACAGATACGCAGTATTTT
once | TRBJ1-2 | TRBV4-2 | TRBD1 | CASRTGGYGYTF | TGTGCCAGCAGGACAGGGGGGTATGGCTACACCTTC
once | TRBJ2-5 | TRBV3-1/TRBV3-2 | TRBD2 | CASSRRLAGLKETQYF | TGTGCCAGCAGCCGACGACTAGCGGGGTTAAAAGAGACCCAGTACTTC
- | TRBJ1-1 | TRBV14 | - | CASSQEAGYTEAFF | TGTGCCAGCAGCCAAGAAGCAGGGTACACTGAAGCTTTCTTT
- | TRBJ2-7 | TRBV11-2 | - | CASSLEINTEQYF | TGTGCCAGCAGCTTAGAAATAAACACCGAGCAGTACTTC
- | TRBJ1-1 | TRBV7-6 | - | CASSQALPGNTEAFF | TGTGCCAGCAGCCAGGCCCTTCCAGGGAACACTGAAGCTTTCTTT
once | TRBJ2-5 | TRBV5-1 | - | CASSEPGQETQYF | TGCGCCAGCAGCGAACCGGGGCAAGAGACCCAGTACTTC
- | TRBJ2-6 | TRBV7-3 | TRBD1 | CASSWGTGGPLTGANVLTF | TGTGCCAGCAGCTGGGGGACAGGGGGACCCCTGACTGGGGCCAACGTCCTGACTTTC
- | TRBJ1-2 | TRBV30 | TRBD1 | CAWSTLVRRTGYQANYGYTF | TGTGCCTGGAGTACACTTGTACGAAGGACAGGATACCAAGCTAACTATGGCTACACCTTC
- | TRBJ1-3 | TRBV19 | TRBD1 | CASSIVEDRSTSSGNTIYF | TGTGCCAGTAGTATAGTTGAGGACAGGTCTACTAGCTCTGGAAACACCATATATTTT
- | TRBJ1-4 | TRBV19 | TRBD1 | CASNRQGLGEKLFF | TGTGCCAGTAACCGACAGGGCCTTGGTGAAAAACTGTTTTTT
few | TRBJ1-6 | TRBV4-2 | TRBD1 | CASSQDLQGAGSNSPLHF | TGTGCCAGCAGCCAAGATCTACAGGGGGCCGGTAGTAATTCACCCCTCCACTTT
few | TRBJ1-3 | TRBV3-1/TRBV3-2 | - | CASSQDRPNRDSGNTIYF | TGTGCCAGCAGCCAAGATAGACCCAACAGGGACTCTGGAAACACCATATATTTT
- | TRBJ2-2 | TRBV7-2 | TRBD2 | CASSPGGIGNTGELFF | TGTGCCAGCAGCCCGGGGGGGATCGGGAACACCGGGGAGCTGTTTTTT
once | TRBJ1-3 | TRBV5-4 | TRBD1 | CASSLAGGRSDTIYF | TGTGCCAGCAGCTTGGCAGGGGGCCGGTCAGACACCATATATTTT
few | TRBJ1-1 | TRBV19 | - | CASTTFKRGGTEAFF | TGTGCCAGTACCACCTTTAAGCGAGGGGGCACTGAAGCTTTCTTT
- | TRBJ1-2 | TRBV9 | - | CASSVTGYGYTF | TGTGCCAGCAGCGTAACGGGCTATGGCTACACCTTC
- | TRBJ1-4 | TRBV2 | - | CASKTHRDGVELFF | TGTGCCAGCAAAACCCACAGGGACGGAGTAGAACTGTTTTTT
- | TRBJ1-1 | TRBV7-2 | - | CASSLRGGQGRTEAFF | TGTGCCAGCAGCCTGCGCGGGGGGCAGGGGCGGACTGAAGCTTTCTTT
few | TRBJ1-3 | TRBV28 | - | CASSSGNTIYF | TGTGCCAGCAGTTCGGGAAACACCATATATTTT
once | TRBJ1-6 | TRBV3-1/TRBV3-2 | - | CASSPMTAGNSPLHF | TGTGCCAGCAGCCCAATGACAGCGGGGAATTCACCCCTCCACTTT
- | TRBJ2-5 | TRBV7-2 | - | CASSQIGGAGQETQYF | TGTGCCAGCAGCCAGATAGGGGGAGCGGGACAAGAGACCCAGTACTTC
- | TRBJ2-7 | TRBV9 | TRBD1 | CASSATGLYEQYF | TGTGCCAGCAGCGCGACAGGGCTCTACGAGCAGTACTTC
once | TRBJ2-1 | TRBV10-2 | TRBD1 | CASRGDRGAYNEQFF | TGCGCCAGCAGGGGTGACAGGGGGGCCTACAATGAGCAGTTCTTC